This T cell receptor beta chain comes out of a study of beta chain features in type 1 diabetes. What was sequenced were expressed TCRB transcripts, since all of the isolated RNA had been reverse transcribed. Profiled with immunoSEQ multiplex PCR; TCRdb holds only in-frame clones, not every one. This sample has some 150,000 clones, with about 8.7% found just once. Concerning this clone: The antigen is not known.

The junction had 7 bases not matched to a gene; V was cut back by 2 bases and J by 8 bases. CDR1 is LNHDA, CDR2 SQIVND, per germline (reference sequence). This CDR3 has 16 residues. General observations from the study: For patients, the naive, central memory and Treg TCRB repertoires appeared more alike than for healthy donors.

Material for sequencing was central memory CD4+ T cells from blood. V usage is TRBV19 and J usage is TRBJ1-6; 9 bases match TRBD1. The TCR sequence derives from a man aged 18 to 30 in good health. CDR3 in DNA: TGTGCCAGTAGTATACAGTGGGACAGGGCCGATTCACCCCTCCACTTT. The encoded protein is CASSIQWDRADSPLHF.